This T cell receptor (beta chain) was identified during a study of T cell repertoires in cytomegalovirus infection. Across the study: It was the public TCR beta signatures that indicated both CMV infection and matching HLA type. The study, taken as a whole, reports: CMV carriers with the relevant HLA were identified by cumulative public TCR beta family frequency. Dominating the ex vivo response were TCR beta clonotypes that were CMV-specific and HLA-C-restricted.

This CDR3 has 13 residues. Germline CDR1 reads LNHDA; CDR2 reads SQIVND (reference sequence). V was cut by 7 bases and J by 5 bases, with 14 bases left in between. As concerns this clonotype: The antigen is unknown.

TCRdb reprocessed the reads with MiXCR, giving one entry per CDR3 protein. This sample yields 250,000 or so distinct CDR3 sequences, of which about 15% are seen a single time; around 43% belongs to the top ten. This receptor was obtained from a human donor in good health (CMV status not recorded). Some clones in this sample may be carry-over from other donors' samples. The chain couples TRBV19 to TRBJ1-1; TRBD1 might be the D (5 bases). Source material: CD8+ T cells from PBMCs. The CDR3: CASMHRTGTEAFF. CDR3 sequence (DNA): TGTGCCAGTATGCACAGGACGGGGACTGAAGCTTTCTTT.